Below are 4 T cell receptor beta chains sequenced from a single sample in a study of blood T cell repertoires in COVID-19. Sequenced by immunoSEQ multiplex PCR; TCRdb stores in-frame clones only, minus some. The sample carries over 300,000 clones, roughly 85% recorded once. Source material: peripheral blood. The receptors come from a human donor in a cohort sampled during active COVID-19.

The V and J genes are TRBV6-5 and TRBJ2-7, with D possibly being TRBD2 (6 bases). CDR3 length equals 15 residues. From germline, CDR1 is MNHEY and CDR2 SVGAGI. Trimming took off 3 bases at V and 2 bases at J, with 14 bases between the two ends. The CDR3, as DNA: TGTGCCAGCAGTTATGGGAGGAGTGGTACCTACGAGCAGTACTTC. Its translation: CASSYGRSGTYEQYF.

The rearrangement uses TRBV27 and TRBJ2-3, with D perhaps matching TRBD1 (6 bases). The CDR3 totals 17 residues. Germline lookup yields CDR1 MNHEY and CDR2 SMNVEV (reference sequence). Trimming took off 0 bases at V and 6 bases at J, with 19 bases between the two ends. The CDR3 sequence: CASSLSLPVGAFDTQYF. In nucleotides, the CDR3 is TGTGCCAGCAGTTTATCGTTGCCAGTGGGGGCTTTCGATACGCAGTATTTT.

This rearrangement joins TRBV30 to TRBJ2-7; D is unresolved. This CDR3 is 14 amino acids long. The germline V and J ends were trimmed by 4 bases and 3 bases, with 16 bases remaining between them. Germline assignment: CDR1 GTSNPN and CDR2 SVGIG (reference sequence). The DNA for the CDR3 is TGTGCCTGGAAGCTGGCAGGTACGATCTACGAGCAGTACTTC. It encodes CAWKLAGTIYEQYF.

The rearrangement joins TRBV5-1 to TRBJ2-5, with 10 bases lining up with TRBD2. J gave up 0 bases and V 6 bases, and 8 bases lay outside the gene matches. This CDR3 spans 16 amino acids. CDR1 is SGHRS and CDR2 is YFSETQ in the germline V gene. The CDR3 is CASKILAGGHQETQYF. CDR3 DNA: TGCGCCAGCAAGATATTAGCGGGGGGTCACCAAGAGACCCAGTACTTC.